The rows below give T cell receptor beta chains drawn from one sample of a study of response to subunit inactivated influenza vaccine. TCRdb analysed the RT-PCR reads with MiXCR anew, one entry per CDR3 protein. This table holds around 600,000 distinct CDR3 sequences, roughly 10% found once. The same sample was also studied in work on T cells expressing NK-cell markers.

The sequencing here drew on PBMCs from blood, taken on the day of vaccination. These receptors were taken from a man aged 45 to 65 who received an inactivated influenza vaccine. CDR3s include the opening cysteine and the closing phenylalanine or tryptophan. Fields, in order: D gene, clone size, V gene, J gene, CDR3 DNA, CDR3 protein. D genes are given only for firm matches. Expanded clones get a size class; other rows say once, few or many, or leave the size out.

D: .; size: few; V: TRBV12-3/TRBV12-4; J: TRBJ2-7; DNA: TGTGCCAGCAGTGCCAGGGTCTACGAGCAGTACTTC; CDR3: CASSARVYEQYF
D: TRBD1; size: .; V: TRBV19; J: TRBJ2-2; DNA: TGTGCCAGTAGAATGGGACAGGGGGGCACCGGGGAGCTGTTTTTT; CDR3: CASRMGQGGTGELFF
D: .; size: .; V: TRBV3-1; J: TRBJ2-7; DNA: TGTGCCAGCAGGATCTCCGGGACCAGGGGCCAGCAGTACTTC; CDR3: CASRISGTRGQQYF
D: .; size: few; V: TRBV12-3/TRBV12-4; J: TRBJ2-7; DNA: TGTGCCAGCAGTTTAGGGGGACTCGGGAGAGACGAGCAGTACTTC; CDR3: CASSLGGLGRDEQYF
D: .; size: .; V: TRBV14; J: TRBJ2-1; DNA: TGTGCCAGCAGCCCCTTTGGGCCGGGGGGCGGTGAGCAGTTCTTC; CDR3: CASSPFGPGGGEQFF
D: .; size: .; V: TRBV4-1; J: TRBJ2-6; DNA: TGCGCCAGCAGCCAGGAATCGACAGGAGTATTCTCTGGGGCCAACGTCCTGACTTTC; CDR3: CASSQESTGVFSGANVLTF
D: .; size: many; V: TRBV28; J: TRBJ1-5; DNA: TGTGCCAGCAGTCCTGATAGCAATCAGCCCCAGCATTTT; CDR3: CASSPDSNQPQHF
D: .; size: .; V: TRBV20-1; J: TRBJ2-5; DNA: TGCAGTGCTAAGATAAGGGAGACCCAGTACTTC; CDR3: CSAKIRETQYF
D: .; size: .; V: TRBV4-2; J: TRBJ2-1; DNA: TGTGCCAGCAGCCAAGTAGGTGAACTGTCCTCGGGAGATGAGCAGTTCTTC; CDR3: CASSQVGELSSGDEQFF
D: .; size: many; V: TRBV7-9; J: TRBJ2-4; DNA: TGTGCCAGCAGCTTAGAGCCGACCATAGCCAAAAACATTCAGTACTTC; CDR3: CASSLEPTIAKNIQYF
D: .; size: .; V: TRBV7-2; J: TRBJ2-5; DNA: TGTGCCAGCAGCCTATACAGGGAAGGAGAGACCCAGTACTTC; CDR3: CASSLYREGETQYF
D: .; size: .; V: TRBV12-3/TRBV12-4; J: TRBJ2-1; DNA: TGTGCCAGCAGGTCTGTCGTTGGGGCGGGTGAGCAGTTCTTC; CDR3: CASRSVVGAGEQFF
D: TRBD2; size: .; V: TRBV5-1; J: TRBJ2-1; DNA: TGCGCCAGCAGCAGAGCGGGGGTGGTTTATAATGAGCAGTTCTTC; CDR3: CASSRAGVVYNEQFF
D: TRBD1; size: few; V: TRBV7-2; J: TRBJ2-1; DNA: TGTGCCAGCAGCTTAGTAGGGACAGGGTTGGACAATGAGCAGTTCTTC; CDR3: CASSLVGTGLDNEQFF
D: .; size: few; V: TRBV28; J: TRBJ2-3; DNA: TGTGCCAGCAGTTTCCTCTCAACTTCGAGTGGGGATACGCAGTATTTT; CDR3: CASSFLSTSSGDTQYF
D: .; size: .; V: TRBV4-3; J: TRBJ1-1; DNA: TGCGCCAGCAGCTATTCCCTCCGGACGGGAGGGAACACTGAAGCTTTCTTT; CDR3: CASSYSLRTGGNTEAFF
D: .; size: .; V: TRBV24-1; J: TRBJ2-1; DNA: TGTGCCACCAGTGATTTGAACGGTAAAGGGGACAATGAGCAGTTCTTC; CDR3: CATSDLNGKGDNEQFF
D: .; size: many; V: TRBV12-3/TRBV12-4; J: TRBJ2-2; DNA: TGTGCCAGCAGGTACACCGGGGAGCTGTTTTTT; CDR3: CASRYTGELFF
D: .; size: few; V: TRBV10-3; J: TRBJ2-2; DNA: TGTGCCATCACCAGTTCAGGGGTTAACACCGGGGAGCTGTTTTTT; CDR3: CAITSSGVNTGELFF
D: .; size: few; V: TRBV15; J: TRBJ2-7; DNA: TGTGCCACCAGCAGAGCGGGGGAACTCCTCAGATACGAGCAGTACTTC; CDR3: CATSRAGELLRYEQYF
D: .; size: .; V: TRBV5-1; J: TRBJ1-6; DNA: TGCGCCAGCAGCGGGGGACTCCACTCCTATAATTCACCCCTCCACTTT; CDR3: CASSGGLHSYNSPLHF
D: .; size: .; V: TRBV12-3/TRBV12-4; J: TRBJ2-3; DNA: TGTGCCAGCAGTTTTGGACCAGACGAACGCACAGATACGCAGTATTTT; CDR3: CASSFGPDERTDTQYF
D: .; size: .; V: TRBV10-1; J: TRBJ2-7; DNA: TGCGCCAGCAGTCCGAGCGACATCTCCGAGCAGTACTTC; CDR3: CASSPSDISEQYF
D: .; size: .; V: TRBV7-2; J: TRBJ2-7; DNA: TGTGCCAGCAGCTTGAACCCCTCGCGGGGACCCCGAAACGAGCAGTACTTC; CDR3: CASSLNPSRGPRNEQYF
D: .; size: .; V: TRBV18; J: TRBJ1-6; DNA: TGTGCCAGCTGGGCCGGGACCGATAATTCACCCCTCCACTTT; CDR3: CASWAGTDNSPLHF
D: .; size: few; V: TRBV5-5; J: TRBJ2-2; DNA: TGTGCCAGCACCCCTTCACTTACAGCGCTGAACACCGGGGAGCTGTTTTTT; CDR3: CASTPSLTALNTGELFF
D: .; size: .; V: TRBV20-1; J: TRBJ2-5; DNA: TGCAGTGCTAGTCCCGGACGAGAGACCCAGTACTTC; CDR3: CSASPGRETQYF
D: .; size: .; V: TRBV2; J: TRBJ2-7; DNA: TGTGCCAGCAGAACACCGCATACCTCCTACGAGCAGTACTTC; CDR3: CASRTPHTSYEQYF
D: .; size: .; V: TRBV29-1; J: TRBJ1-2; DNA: TGCAGCGTTGAGTCGTCAGGACGGTCCACCTTC; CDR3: CSVESSGRSTF
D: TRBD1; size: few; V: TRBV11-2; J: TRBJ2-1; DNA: TGTGCCAGCAGCTTCTGGACAGGGGTAACCTACAATGAGCAGTTTTTC; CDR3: CASSFWTGVTYNEQFF
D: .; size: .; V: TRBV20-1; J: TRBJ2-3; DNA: TGCAGTGCTAAACGAGGGGGGCTTCGCACAGATACGCAGTATTTT; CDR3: CSAKRGGLRTDTQYF
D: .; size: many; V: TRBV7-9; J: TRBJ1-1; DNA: TGTGCCAGCAGCTTAGATAGGTTCGAAGCTTTCTTT; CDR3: CASSLDRFEAFF
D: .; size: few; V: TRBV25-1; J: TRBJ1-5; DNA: TGTGCCAGCAGTGAATGGACAGCCAATCAGCCCCAGCATTTT; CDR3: CASSEWTANQPQHF
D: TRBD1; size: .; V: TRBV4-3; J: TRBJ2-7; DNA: TGCGCCAGCAGCCAAGTTGGGGGGACAGGTGTCTACGAGCAGTACTTC; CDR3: CASSQVGGTGVYEQYF
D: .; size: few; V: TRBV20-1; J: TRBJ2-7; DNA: TGCAGTACTCGGGACGAACCTTACGAGCAGTACTTC; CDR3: CSTRDEPYEQYF
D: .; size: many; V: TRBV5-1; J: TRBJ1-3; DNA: TGCGCCAGCAGCTTGGGTCAGGAACTCTCTGGAAACACCATATATTTT; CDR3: CASSLGQELSGNTIYF
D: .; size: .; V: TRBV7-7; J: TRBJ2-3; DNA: TGTGCTAGCAGCCCTACCGGGCAAGCAGATACGCAGTATTTT; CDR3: CASSPTGQADTQYF
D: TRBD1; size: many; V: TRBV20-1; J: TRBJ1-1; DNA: TGCAGTGCTAATCAACAGGGGGTAGGAGTGATCGACACTGAAGCTTTCTTT; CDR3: CSANQQGVGVIDTEAFF
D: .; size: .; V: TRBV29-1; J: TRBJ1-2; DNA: TGCAGCGTTCAGGATAACTATGGCTACACCTTC; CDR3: CSVQDNYGYTF
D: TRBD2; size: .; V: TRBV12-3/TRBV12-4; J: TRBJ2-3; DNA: TGTGCCAGCAGGCCGGAGAGGGCTAGCGGATCAGATACGCAGTATTTT; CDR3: CASRPERASGSDTQYF
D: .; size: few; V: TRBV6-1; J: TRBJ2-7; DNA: TGTGCCAGCAGTCTCCAGTGGGGTGGCTCCTACGAGCAGTACTTC; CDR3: CASSLQWGGSYEQYF